The 26 T cell receptor beta chains below all came from one sample that was sequenced in a study of cytomegalovirus exposure and HLA in healthy donors. The PCR employed 60 Vbeta primers together with 13 Jbeta primers. Libraries were prepared by immunoSEQ multiplex PCR; TCRdb keeps only in-frame clonotypes and omits some of them. In the table there are about 300,000 clones, 86% of which are singletons. The sequenced sample consisted of PBMCs. These receptors all come from a man aged 40-55 years in good health and CMV-seropositive.

V and J are TRBV27 and TRBJ2-7; a weak D match, TRBD2 (6 bases). This CDR3 comprises 14 residues. V lost 3 bases to trimming and J lost 3 bases, with 12 bases between them. Germline CDR1 MNHEY, CDR2 SMNVEV (reference sequence). In nucleotides, the CDR3 is TGTGCCAGCAGTTTCGGAGGGATACTCTACGAGCAGTACTTC. This gives the protein CASSFGGILYEQYF.

The V gene is TRBV28, the J gene TRBJ1-2; 10 bases are shared with TRBD1. Germline CDR1 reads MDHEN; CDR2 reads SYDVKM. The CDR3 runs 15 residues. Trimming cost V 5 bases and J 2 bases; bases outside gene matches: 5. The CDR3 sequence is CASSLPGQGNYGYTF. In nucleotides, the CDR3 is TGTGCCAGCAGTCTTCCGGGACAGGGGAACTATGGCTACACCTTC.

The V call is TRBV23-1, the J call TRBJ2-1; 13 nucleotides align to TRBD2. TRBV23-1 is flagged as an ORF with uncertain function. The CDR3 runs to 17 residues. Trimming cost V 3 bases and J 4 bases; bases outside gene matches: 6. CDR3 nucleotide sequence: TGCGCCAGCAGTCATTACAAACTAGCGGGAGGGTACAATGAGCAGTTCTTC. This encodes CASSHYKLAGGYNEQFF.

This clone has more than one count but fewer than ten. The rearrangement joins TRBV2 to TRBJ2-6; D possibly corresponds to TRBD1 (5 bases). Germline-derived CDR1 and CDR2 are SNHLY and FYNNEI. The germline V and J ends were trimmed by 6 bases and 0 bases, with 9 bases remaining between them. CDR3 length: 15 amino acids. CDR3 DNA: TGTGCCAGCAGAGCTAGGGGCTCTGGGGCCAACGTCCTGACTTTC. This translates into CASRARGSGANVLTF.

This clone was counted a single time. V usage is TRBV2 and J usage is TRBJ1-2; possibly TRBD1 for D (5 bases). This CDR3 is 13 amino acids long. The V and J ends lost 6 bases and 5 bases respectively, with 13 bases between them. Germline lookup yields CDR1 SNHLY and CDR2 FYNNEI. The CDR3 DNA follows: TGTGCCAGCAGCGGGTGGACAAGTTATGGCTACACCTTC. Its protein product is CASSGWTSYGYTF.

V usage is TRBV6-5 and J usage is TRBJ1-1; D may be TRBD1 (6 bases). The germline CDR1 and CDR2 sequences are MNHEY and SVGAGI. This CDR3 spans 12 amino acids. With 5 bases removed from V and 11 bases from J, the gap between germline ends came to 15 bases. The CDR3 nucleotides read TGTGCCAGCAGTAGCGGACAGTTTGTGGCTTTCTTT. Translation gives CASSSGQFVAFF.

The J gene is TRBJ1-1, the V gene TRBV10-1; 7 positions agree with TRBD1. V shed 5 bases and J 6 bases; nucleotides not matched to a gene: 12. CDR1 and CDR2 (germline): WNHNN, SYGVQD (reference sequence). The CDR3 has 15 residues. CDR3 sequence (DNA): TGCGCCAGCAGTTCTAGACAGGGTGGTTTCGCTGAAGCTTTCTTT. This sequence encodes CASSSRQGGFAEAFF.

This clone occurred many times. V is TRBV6-1 and J is TRBJ1-1; perhaps TRBD1 as D (5 bases). CDR1 and CDR2 (germline): MNHNS, SASEGT. V was shortened by 6 bases and J by 1 base, with 12 bases between the two germline ends. The CDR3 runs to 14 residues. CDR3 in DNA: TGTGCCAGCAGGGCCGACAGAAGGAACACTGAAGCTTTCTTT. This encodes CASRADRRNTEAFF.

CDR3 DNA: TGCAGCGTTGGGGGCGGGGTTCTGGACGAGCAGTACTTC. Translating it yields CSVGGGVLDEQYF. The genes are TRBV29-1 and TRBJ2-5; weak D call: TRBD2 (6 bases). Judging by the DNA end, TRBJ2-7 fits better; the J call may be wrong. The germline V gene has CDR1 SQVTM and CDR2 ANQGSEA. This CDR3 has 13 residues.

The chain employs TRBV28 and TRBJ2-1, with 11 positions matching TRBD2. In germline, CDR1 is MDHEN, CDR2 SYDVKM. The ends lost 2 bases at V and 0 bases at J; junction bases unmatched: 0. This CDR3 is built from 16 residues. The CDR3 sequence: CASSLGTSGSYNEQFF. In nucleotides, the CDR3 is TGTGCCAGCAGTTTAGGGACTAGCGGCTCCTACAATGAGCAGTTCTTC.

This chain links TRBV6-1 with TRBJ2-5, with D perhaps TRBD1 (6 bases). The J call may be mistaken, given a closer DNA end match to TRBJ2-7. The CDR3 is 13 amino acids. CDR1 is MNHNS and CDR2 is SASEGT in the germline V gene. This CDR3 reads CASSSRGPYEQYF. CDR3 nucleotides: TGTGCCAGCAGTTCCAGGGGACCTTACGAGCAGTACTTC.

J is TRBJ1-1 and V is TRBV19, with no clear D. V gave up 5 bases and J gave up 0 bases, with 16 bases separating them. Germline values: CDR1 LNHDA, CDR2 SQIVND (reference sequence). The CDR3 is 16 residues long. This CDR3 reads CASSSYSRGMNTEAFF. CDR3 sequence (DNA): TGTGCCAGTAGTTCGTACTCCCGCGGGATGAACACTGAAGCTTTCTTT. Using reference TRBV19 and TRBJ1-1 for the parts outside the CDR3, the full variable domain is DGGITQSPKYLFRKEGQNVTLSCEQNLNHDAMYWYRQDPGQGLRLIYYSQIVNDFQKGDIAEGYSVSREKKESFPLTVTSAQKNPTAFYLCASSSYSRGMNTEAFFGQGTRLTVV.

The chain is built from TRBV10-3 and TRBJ2-1; maybe TRBD2 (7 bases). The CDR3 runs to 16 residues. V was cut by 6 bases and J by 6 bases, with 21 bases left in between. Germline values: CDR1 ENHRY, CDR2 SYGVKD. The CDR3 loop is CAIRTSKGEGPNEQFF. The CDR3 region has the DNA TGTGCCATCAGGACCTCTAAGGGGGAGGGCCCCAATGAGCAGTTCTTC.

The rearrangement uses TRBV7-2 and TRBJ2-3; 10 bases match TRBD2. J lost 4 bases, V lost 5 bases, and 12 bases had no gene match. CDR1 and CDR2 (germline): SGHTA, FQGNSA. CDR3 size: 17 residues. For the CDR3, the DNA is TGTGCCAGCAGCCATCGACTAGCGGGCCGCCCCCCAGATACGCAGTATTTT. Protein product: CASSHRLAGRPPDTQYF.

The chain is built from TRBV30 and TRBJ2-4; 7 bases agree with TRBD1. Per the germline V gene, CDR1 is GTSNPN and CDR2 is SVGIG (reference sequence). J was trimmed by 6 bases and V by 5 bases; bases with no gene match: 1. This CDR3 is 11 amino acids long. The chain's CDR3 is CAWGDRNIQYF. The CDR3 DNA reads TGTGCCTGGGGGGACAGAAACATTCAGTACTTC.

The genes are TRBV18 and TRBJ2-1; 8 bases map to TRBD1. The CDR3 contains 17 residues. From germline, CDR1 is KGHSH and CDR2 LQKENI. V was pared by 4 bases and J by 5 bases, with 13 bases of the junction left unmatched. DNA for the CDR3: TGTGCCAGCTCACTACGCTTTATAGGGACAGGCCACAATGAGCAGTTCTTC. Its protein is CASSLRFIGTGHNEQFF.

V gene TRBV7-8 combines with J gene TRBJ1-3, with D perhaps TRBD1 (5 bases). This CDR3 region has 16 residues. Trimming stripped 1 base from V and 0 bases from J, with 10 bases between. In germline, CDR1 is SGHVS, CDR2 FQNEAQ. This CDR3 reads CASSLERQFSGNTIYF. The CDR3 bases are TGTGCCAGCAGCTTAGAGCGACAGTTCTCTGGAAACACCATATATTTT.

The genes are TRBV27 and TRBJ1-2; 9 nucleotides align to TRBD1. Trimming took 6 bases from V and 4 from J; bases not matched to a gene: 6. The CDR3 has 14 amino acids. Germline lookup yields CDR1 MNHEY and CDR2 SMNVEV (reference sequence). The chain's CDR3 is CASSLQGAGYGYTF. Here the CDR3 DNA reads TGTGCCAGCAGCTTACAGGGGGCAGGCTATGGCTACACCTTC.

J is TRBJ2-7 and V is TRBV19; 8 bases line up with TRBD2. The germline V gene encodes CDR1 LNHDA and CDR2 SQIVND (reference sequence). V was clipped by 5 bases and J by 2 bases; unmatched bases: 8. The CDR3 sequence is 15 residues long. CDR3 DNA sequence: TGTGCCAGTAGTGCCTCTAGCGGGCCAGCCTACGAGCAGTACTTC. It translates to CASSASSGPAYEQYF.

The chain couples TRBV7-6 to TRBJ2-7, with 11 positions matching TRBD2. The CDR3 length is 16 residues. Germline CDR1 SGHVS, CDR2 FNYEAQ. J gave up 2 bases and V 5 bases, and 8 bases lay outside the gene matches. DNA for the CDR3: TGTGCCAGCAGCCCCTTAGCGGGAGGGAAACCCTACGAGCAGTACTTC. Amino acids: CASSPLAGGKPYEQYF.

This clone was observed once. The chain has TRBV4-1 and TRBJ2-7; perhaps TRBD2 as D (6 bases). V was shortened by 2 bases and J by 7 bases, with 18 bases between the two germline ends. The CDR3 is made up of 15 amino acids. CDR1 and CDR2 from the germline V gene are MGHRA and YSYEKL. The CDR3 coding sequence is TGCGCCAGCAGCCAAATTCGGGACTCCGTACGGGAGCAGTACTTC. This encodes CASSQIRDSVREQYF.

The J gene is TRBJ2-2, the V gene TRBV7-2; 7 bases fit TRBD1. CDR1 and CDR2 from the germline V gene are SGHTA and FQGNSA. After removal of 1 base from V and 6 bases from J, the junction contained 2 bases not matched to a gene. There are 14 residues in the CDR3. CDR3 coding DNA: TGTGCCAGCAGCTTAGTCCAGGGGGCCGGGGAGCTGTTTTTT. The encoded protein is CASSLVQGAGELFF.

The chain combines TRBV5-1 with TRBJ2-7, with 7 positions matching TRBD1. Germline V gene sequence: CDR1 SGHRS, CDR2 YFSETQ. Trimming took 0 bases from V and 0 from J; bases not matched to a gene: 12. The CDR3 totals 18 residues. The CDR3 is CASSLGASGTANSYEQYF. CDR3 nucleotides: TGCGCCAGCAGCTTGGGTGCCTCCGGGACAGCCAACTCCTACGAGCAGTACTTC.

This chain joins TRBV7-9 and TRBJ2-3; a weak D match, TRBD2 (6 bases). Per germline, CDR1 SEHNR and CDR2 FQNEAQ (reference sequence). Trimming shortened V by 2 bases and J by 7 bases, and 19 bases separated the two germline ends. This CDR3 contains 16 residues. The DNA for the CDR3 is TGTGCCAGCAGCTTATCCAGGGACTCCCGCTTGAATACGCAGTATTTT. It encodes CASSLSRDSRLNTQYF.

CDR3 coding DNA: TGTGCCAGCCCACAGGTCGATCCCCAGCATTTT. Translation: CASPQVDPQHF. V and J are TRBV19 and TRBJ1-5; D might be TRBD1 (5 bases). Germline CDR1 LNHDA, CDR2 SQIVND (reference sequence). Trimming removed 9 bases at V and 10 bases at J, with 13 bases between. This CDR3 contains 11 residues.

The gene calls are TRBV27 and TRBJ2-1; D gene ambiguous. V lost 5 bases, J lost 4 bases, and 12 bases lay in between. This CDR3 spans 14 amino acids. From germline, CDR1 is MNHEY and CDR2 SMNVEV (reference sequence). The CDR3 sequence: CASSDDSKYNEQFF. CDR3 nucleotides: TGTGCCAGCAGTGACGACTCTAAATACAATGAGCAGTTCTTC.